These T cell receptor beta chains were read from a single sample in a study of post-analysis software for immune sequencing data. MiXCR, applied by TCRdb to the PCR reads, yields one record per CDR3 protein. The sample records 700,000 to 900,000 distinct CDR3 sequences, 46% being singletons. The sample consisted of blood. The receptors originated from a girl aged 5-17 years with multiple sclerosis. Each CDR3 is given without its conserved first and last residue. A D gene is named only where the DNA matches it firmly.

>TRBV7-8|TRBD2|TRBJ2-5
ASSLVPSGRGETQY
>TRBV4-1|-|TRBJ2-3
ASSQEGGDPSTDTQY
>TRBV29-1|TRBD2|TRBJ2-5
SVRLAGETQY
>TRBV15|-|TRBJ2-3
ATSRRDFSDTQY
>TRBV12-3/TRBV12-4|-|TRBJ1-1
ASSLVLMGEAF
>TRBV4-3|-|TRBJ2-3
ASSQNFTDTQY
>TRBV7-9|-|TRBJ2-1
ASSPVGGPAYNEQF
>TRBV9|TRBD2|TRBJ2-1
ASSVSAGGRNEQF
>TRBV9|-|TRBJ1-5
ASSPDSWQPQH
>TRBV6-6|-|TRBJ2-3
ASSSGGLDTQY
>TRBV29-1|-|TRBJ2-1
SVRTVFNEQF
>TRBV7-2|-|TRBJ2-3
ASSLVRPDTQY
>TRBV29-1|-|TRBJ2-5
SVSAQY
>TRBV20-1|-|-
SARLLDRHEQY
>TRBV20-1|-|TRBJ2-3
SVRQNTDTQY
>TRBV27|TRBD1|TRBJ2-7
ASSLGTGLDEQY
>TRBV29-1|-|TRBJ1-5
SAADHSNQPQH
>TRBV9|-|TRBJ2-5
ASSVAPSGGGQETQY
>TRBV20-1|TRBD2|TRBJ2-7
SALRGLDDYEQY
>TRBV6-5|-|TRBJ2-3
ASRPHGTGNTQY
>TRBV5-1|TRBD2|-
ASSLARSSGSNGFYEQY
>TRBV7-8|-|TRBJ2-7
ASSLGGDSGSSYEQY
>TRBV4-3|-|TRBJ1-5
ASSQDRGGSQPQH
>TRBV15|TRBD2|TRBJ2-5
ATSSDGDGTSGREY
>TRBV5-1|TRBD1|TRBJ1-1
ASSLGQGVYENTEAF
>TRBV20-1|-|TRBJ2-5
SASQGQETQY
>TRBV20-1|TRBD1|TRBJ2-1
SARVPTGAPYNEQF
>TRBV10-3|-|TRBJ2-7
AISVSGGAEQY
>TRBV6-4|-|TRBJ2-7
ASSDSPSEIISSYEQY
>TRBV10-2|TRBD1|TRBJ2-4
ASSEPTGTVDQLAKNIQY
>TRBV20-1|TRBD2|TRBJ2-1
SVPREGLTYNEQF
>TRBV5-1|-|TRBJ1-2
TSSLGWGLANYGYT
>TRBV5-1|-|TRBJ1-2
ASTPRARDDGYT